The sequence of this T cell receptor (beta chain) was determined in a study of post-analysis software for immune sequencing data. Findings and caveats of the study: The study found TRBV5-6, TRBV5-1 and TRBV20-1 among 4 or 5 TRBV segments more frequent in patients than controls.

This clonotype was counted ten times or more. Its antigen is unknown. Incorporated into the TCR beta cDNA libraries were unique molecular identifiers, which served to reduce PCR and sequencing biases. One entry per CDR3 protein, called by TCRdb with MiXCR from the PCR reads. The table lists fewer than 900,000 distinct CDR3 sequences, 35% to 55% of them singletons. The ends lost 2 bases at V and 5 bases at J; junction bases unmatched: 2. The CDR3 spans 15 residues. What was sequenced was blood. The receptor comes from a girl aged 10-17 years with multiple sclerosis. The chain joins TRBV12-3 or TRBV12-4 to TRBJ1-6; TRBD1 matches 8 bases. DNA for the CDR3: TGTGCCAGCAGTTTACGGACAGGGAATAATTCACCCCTCCACTTT. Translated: CASSLRTGNNSPLHF.